This T cell receptor beta chain was captured in a study of blood T cell repertoires in COVID-19. As processed by the authors: Amplification from reference gene primers served as the basis for estimated nucleated cell counts. Some clones are missing from TCRdb's copy, which holds only in-frame ones; the method was immunoSEQ multiplex PCR. V and J calls and clone size are given by that table; D and trimming were obtained from the DNA. The table records about 420,000 clones, 80% to 90% of them present only once. Germline V gene lookup returns CDR1 SEHNR and CDR2 FQNEAQ (reference sequence). The CDR3 runs 17 residues. V was clipped by 8 bases and J by 1 base; unmatched bases: 12.

Sequencing used peripheral blood. The sequence was collected from a man in his late teens or twenties with COVID-19, enrolled during active disease. The V gene is TRBV7-9, the J gene TRBJ2-3; 10 bases are a match to TRBD1. The CDR3, as DNA: TGTGCCAGCGAGACAGGGGGCGCTTTAGAGGGCACAGATACGCAGTATTTT. Its protein product is CASETGGALEGTDTQYF.